The present T cell receptor beta chain was sequenced within a study of blood T cell repertoires in COVID-19. Study-level background: T cells, B-cell-depleted T cells, or PBMCs provided the cDNA or gDNA that served as material.

Germline assignment: CDR1 SNHLY and CDR2 FYNNEI. The CDR3 is made up of 13 amino acids. The V segment lost 6 bases and the J segment 4 bases; nucleotides outside the gene matches: 3. Authors' methods: Reference gene primer amplification gave estimated nucleated cell counts. Assay: immunoSEQ multiplex PCR; the TCRdb copy retains only in-frame clones and omits some. The V and J calls and clone size come from that table; D and trimming were worked out from the DNA. The data contain 250,000 to 300,000 clones, about 88% of them singletons. The Seattle patients, enrolled during active infection, were followed longitudinally.

The chain is built from TRBV2 and TRBJ1-1, with 9 bases aligning to TRBD1. Specimen: peripheral blood. The sequence derives from a woman aged 30 to 39 with COVID-19, enrolled during active disease. This CDR3 is CASSLDRGTEAFF. CDR3 nucleotides: TGTGCCAGCAGCTTGGACAGGGGCACTGAAGCTTTCTTT.